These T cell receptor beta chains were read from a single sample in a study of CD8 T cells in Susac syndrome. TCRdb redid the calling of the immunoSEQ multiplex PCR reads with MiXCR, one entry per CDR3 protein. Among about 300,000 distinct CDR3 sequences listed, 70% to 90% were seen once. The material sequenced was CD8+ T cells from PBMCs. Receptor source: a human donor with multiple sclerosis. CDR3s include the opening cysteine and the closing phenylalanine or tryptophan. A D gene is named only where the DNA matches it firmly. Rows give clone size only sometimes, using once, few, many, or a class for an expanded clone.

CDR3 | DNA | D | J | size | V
CASSSAGLMNTGELFF | TGTGCCAGCAGCTCGGCAGGACTCATGAACACCGGGGAGCTGTTTTTT | . | TRBJ2-2 | . | TRBV5-6
CASSPRDGAYNEQFF | TGCGCCAGCAGTCCAAGGGACGGGGCATACAATGAGCAGTTCTTC | . | TRBJ2-1 | . | TRBV4-3
CASRVSGVWEQYF | TGTGCCAGCAGAGTTAGCGGGGTTTGGGAGCAGTACTTC | TRBD2 | TRBJ2-7 | . | TRBV12-3/TRBV12-4
CATLSTETGLNEQFF | TGTGCCACCCTAAGCACGGAGACGGGGTTGAATGAGCAGTTCTTC | . | TRBJ2-1 | . | TRBV15
CASSDTSGSVETQYF | TGTGCCAGCAGTGATACTAGCGGGAGTGTGGAGACCCAGTACTTC | TRBD2 | TRBJ2-5 | . | TRBV6-1
CSARPRGTSRQKETQYF | TGCAGTGCTAGACCCCGGGGGACTAGCAGGCAAAAAGAGACCCAGTACTTC | TRBD2 | TRBJ2-5 | . | TRBV20-1
CASSHGADGGTEAFF | TGTGCCAGCAGCCACGGGGCGGACGGAGGCACTGAAGCTTTCTTT | . | TRBJ1-1 | once | TRBV7-8
CASSRGTNLNEQFF | TGTGCCAGCAGCCGGGGGACTAACCTCAATGAGCAGTTCTTC | TRBD2 | TRBJ2-1 | . | TRBV2
CSARYSGIGGYEQYF | TGCAGTGCTAGATATTCGGGTATTGGGGGCTACGAGCAGTACTTC | . | TRBJ2-7 | . | TRBV20-1
CASSSVEGWELFF | TGTGCCAGCAGCTCAGTCGAGGGTTGGGAGCTGTTTTTT | . | TRBJ2-2 | . | TRBV7-9
CASRNREARTDTQYF | TGTGCCAGCAGGAACAGGGAAGCACGGACAGATACGCAGTATTTT | . | TRBJ2-3 | . | TRBV7-9
CSARVTGVAYEQYF | TGCAGTGCTAGAGTTACGGGGGTTGCCTACGAGCAGTACTTC | . | TRBJ2-7 | few | TRBV20-1
CASSEESIGDTGELFF | TGTGCCAGCAGTGAAGAAAGTATAGGGGACACCGGGGAGCTGTTTTTT | . | TRBJ2-2 | . | TRBV25-1
CASSQGPNSYEQYF | TGCGCCAGCAGCCAAGGCCCCAATTCCTACGAGCAGTACTTC | . | TRBJ2-7 | . | TRBV4-3
CASSVFGQGGADTQYF | TGTGCCAGCAGCGTCTTCGGACAGGGAGGCGCAGATACGCAGTATTTT | TRBD1 | TRBJ2-3 | . | TRBV9
CASSFGISDYGYTF | TGTGCCAGCAGTTTCGGTATCAGTGACTATGGCTACACCTTC | . | TRBJ1-2 | . | TRBV27
CASSLGLASLTDTQYF | TGTGCCAGCAGCCTCGGACTAGCGAGTCTCACAGATACGCAGTATTTT | TRBD2 | TRBJ2-3 | . | TRBV5-5
CAWSVTGDYGYTF | TGTGCCTGGAGTGTAACGGGTGACTATGGCTACACCTTC | . | TRBJ1-2 | . | TRBV30
CASSVNPGLADETQYF | TGTGCCAGCAGCGTGAACCCGGGACTAGCGGATGAGACCCAGTACTTC | TRBD2 | TRBJ2-5 | few | TRBV9
CASSPHSGLTYNEQFF | TGTGCCAGCAGCCCCCACTCGGGACTAACCTACAATGAGCAGTTCTTC | TRBD2 | TRBJ2-1 | . | TRBV4-2
CAWSVSSGNEQFF | TGTGCCTGGAGTGTAAGTTCGGGGAATGAGCAGTTCTTC | . | TRBJ2-1 | . | TRBV30
CSVTGEGIIQYF | TGCAGCGTAACAGGGGAAGGTATCATTCAGTACTTC | TRBD1 | TRBJ2-4 | . | TRBV29-1
CASSPFEASSYNEQFF | TGTGCCAGCTCACCATTTGAGGCTAGCTCCTACAATGAGCAGTTCTTC | . | TRBJ2-1 | . | TRBV18
CASSQEWGTDTQYF | TGTGCCAGCAGTCAAGAGTGGGGCACAGATACGCAGTATTTT | . | TRBJ2-3 | . | TRBV27
CSARNVARGTGELFF | TGCAGTGCTCGGAACGTGGCTAGAGGGACCGGGGAGCTGTTTTTT | . | TRBJ2-2 | . | TRBV20-1
CASRGFPSYNEQFF | TGTGCCAGTAGAGGGTTCCCTTCCTACAATGAGCAGTTCTTC | . | TRBJ2-1 | . | TRBV19
CASSGASGFNNEQFF | TGTGCCAGCAGCGGTGCTAGCGGTTTTAACAATGAGCAGTTCTTC | TRBD2 | TRBJ2-1 | . | TRBV9
CASRIPGQGPPEYSGQYF | TGTGCCAGCAGAATTCCGGGACAGGGGCCCCCGGAGTATAGCGGGCAGTATTTT | TRBD1 | TRBJ2-3 | . | TRBV28
CASQGGTGYNEQFF | TGTGCCTCCCAGGGGGGGACAGGATACAATGAGCAGTTCTTC | . | TRBJ2-1 | once | TRBV9
CASSQAAGTSAYEQYF | TGTGCCAGCAGCCAAGCTGCGGGGACTAGCGCGTACGAGCAGTACTTC | TRBD2 | TRBJ2-7 | . | TRBV4-2
CASSISGGEGNQPQHF | TGTGCCAGTAGTATTTCAGGGGGCGAGGGCAATCAGCCCCAGCATTTT | TRBD1 | TRBJ1-5 | . | TRBV19
CATSDTTGVRNEQFF | TGTGCCACCAGTGATACGACAGGGGTTCGCAATGAGCAGTTCTTC | TRBD1 | TRBJ2-1 | once | TRBV24-1
CASSPYPGTVNEKLFF | TGTGCCAGCAGCCCGTACCCCGGGACAGTTAATGAAAAACTGTTTTTT | TRBD1 | TRBJ1-4 | . | TRBV7-8
CASSRSGSRDEQFF | TGTGCCAGCAGTCGTAGCGGGAGTCGCGATGAGCAGTTCTTC | TRBD2 | TRBJ2-1 | . | TRBV12-3/TRBV12-4
CASSGAGGLADTQYF | TGTGCCAGCAGCGGGGCCGGGGGGCTAGCAGATACGCAGTATTTT | . | TRBJ2-3 | once | TRBV5-6
CASSLVAGGRETQYF | TGTGCCAGCAGCTTAGTTGCCGGGGGGCGCGAGACCCAGTACTTC | . | TRBJ2-5 | . | TRBV7-8
CASSLNPSRYSNQPQHF | TGTGCCAGCAGCTTAAACCCGAGTCGGTATAGCAATCAGCCCCAGCATTTT | . | TRBJ1-5 | . | TRBV7-2
CATEGTANYEQYF | TGTGCCACCGAAGGGACAGCGAACTACGAGCAGTACTTC | TRBD1 | TRBJ2-7 | . | TRBV10-3
CASSHPGKHVEGYTF | TGTGCCAGCTCACATCCGGGAAAACACGTGGAGGGCTACACCTTC | . | TRBJ1-2 | . | TRBV18
CASRFSSGTGDSYEQYF | TGTGCCAGCCGTTTTTCTTCCGGGACAGGGGATTCCTACGAGCAGTACTTC | TRBD1 | TRBJ2-7 | . | TRBV5-6
CASSWYGQGAPNTGELFF | TGTGCCAGCAGTTGGTACGGACAGGGGGCGCCGAACACCGGGGAGCTGTTTTTT | TRBD1 | TRBJ2-2 | . | TRBV28
CASSYSKDTQYF | TGTGCCAGCAGTTACTCGAAGGATACGCAGTATTTT | . | TRBJ2-3 | . | TRBV6-2/TRBV6-3
CASMLGGSDTEAFF | TGTGCCAGCATGCTCGGAGGGTCGGACACTGAAGCTTTCTTT | . | TRBJ1-1 | . | TRBV12-3/TRBV12-4
CASRGEREPPYGNEQFF | TGTGCCAGCAGGGGGGAGAGGGAACCCCCATATGGCAATGAGCAGTTCTTC | . | TRBJ2-1 | . | TRBV11-2
CASSEDSPDGYTF | TGTGCCAGCAGTGAGGACAGTCCGGATGGCTACACCTTC | . | TRBJ1-2 | . | TRBV6-1
CASSSTLAPAGELFF | TGTGCCAGCAGCTCCACCCTCGCACCAGCCGGGGAGCTGTTTTTT | . | TRBJ2-2 | . | TRBV7-6
CASSSYKTSATDTQYF | TGTGCCAGCAGTTCATATAAGACTAGCGCCACAGATACGCAGTATTTT | TRBD2 | TRBJ2-3 | . | TRBV27
CASSPPFDGSSYEQYF | TGTGCCAGCAGCCCACCCTTTGATGGCAGCTCCTACGAGCAGTACTTC | . | TRBJ2-7 | . | TRBV27
CASKLTGELFF | TGCGCCAGCAAACTCACCGGGGAGCTGTTTTTT | . | TRBJ2-2 | . | TRBV5-1
CASVAGGPSGELFF | TGTGCCAGCGTAGCGGGAGGGCCGTCCGGGGAGCTGTTTTTT | TRBD2 | TRBJ2-2 | . | TRBV2
CASSPRATNPHYNEQFF | TGTGCCAGCAGCCCCCGGGCGACTAACCCACACTACAATGAGCAGTTCTTC | . | TRBJ2-1 | . | TRBV7-9
CASSFGDRGSGEQFF | TGTGCCAGTAGTTTCGGAGACAGGGGTTCGGGTGAGCAGTTCTTC | TRBD1 | TRBJ2-1 | . | TRBV19
CASSYSLADNEQFF | TGTGCCAGCAGTTACTCCCTAGCGGACAATGAGCAGTTCTTC | TRBD2 | TRBJ2-1 | . | TRBV6-5
CATSRETGTGYNEQFF | TGTGCCACCAGCAGAGAGACCGGGACAGGGTACAATGAGCAGTTCTTC | TRBD1 | TRBJ2-1 | . | TRBV15
CASSDYQETQYF | TGTGCCAGCAGTGATTACCAAGAGACCCAGTACTTC | . | TRBJ2-5 | . | TRBV6-1